This passage covers 12 T cell receptor beta chains from one sample sequenced in a study of blood T cell repertoires in COVID-19. TCRdb's table, derived via immunoSEQ multiplex PCR, lists solely in-frame clones and lacks some. The data hold fewer than 200,000 clones, with about 74% observed a single time. Sample: peripheral blood. All receptors derive from a woman of 80 years or more with acute or convalescent COVID-19.

This clone was seen a single time. The V and J genes are TRBV18 and TRBJ2-1; 15 bases map to TRBD2. The CDR3 length is 17 residues. V lost 4 bases to trimming and J lost 10 bases; unmatched junction nucleotides: 11. Per germline, CDR1 KGHSH and CDR2 LQKENI. The CDR3 reads CASSLNGLAGGPREQFF. Written as DNA, the CDR3 is TGTGCCAGCTCACTTAACGGACTAGCGGGAGGGCCCCGGGAGCAGTTCTTC.

V is TRBV5-1 and J is TRBJ2-1; the match to TRBD1 covers 7 bases. Germline CDR1 reads SGHRS; CDR2 reads YFSETQ. CDR3 size: 13 residues. V trimming: 4 bases; J trimming: 9 bases; junction bases outside the gene matches: 7. This chain's CDR3 is CASSDPTGTEQFF. The CDR3 coding sequence is TGCGCCAGCAGCGATCCGACAGGGACTGAGCAGTTCTTC.

This clone was picked up a small number of times. This chain links TRBV7-9 with TRBJ1-1; no clear D gene. CDR1 is SEHNR and CDR2 is FQNEAQ in the germline V gene (reference sequence). The V and J ends lost 5 bases and 2 bases respectively, with 12 bases between them. The CDR3 has 14 residues. The CDR3: CASSVQNLNTEAFF. In nucleotides, the CDR3 is TGTGCCAGCAGCGTACAGAACCTTAACACTGAAGCTTTCTTT.

This sequence joins TRBV11-2 and TRBJ1-3; TRBD1 matches at 7 bases. J gave up 4 bases and V 3 bases, and 3 bases lay outside the gene matches. There are 14 residues in the CDR3. Germline CDR1 reads SGHAT; CDR2 reads FQNNGV. In DNA, the CDR3 is TGTGCCAGCAGCTTCGACAGGGCCGGAAACACCATATATTTT. Translation: CASSFDRAGNTIYF.

This rearrangement joins TRBV7-2 to TRBJ2-3; 9 positions agree with TRBD2. J was trimmed by 2 bases and V by 6 bases; bases with no gene match: 9. This CDR3 region has 16 residues. Germline CDR1 reads SGHTA; CDR2 reads FQGNSA. DNA of the CDR3: TGTGCCAGCAGAGACGGCAGACTAGCGGACACAGATACGCAGTATTTT. Its translation is CASRDGRLADTDTQYF.

This chain uses TRBV28 with TRBJ2-2, with a tentative D call TRBD1 (6 bases). The V gene's germline CDR1 is MDHEN and CDR2 SYDVKM. The CDR3 runs to 15 residues. Between the trimmed V and J ends, which lost 3 bases and 3 bases, there was a span of 11 bases. In DNA form, the CDR3 reads TGTGCCAGCAGTTTCGCGGACAGCGACACCGGGGAGCTGTTTTTT. It translates to CASSFADSDTGELFF. The full variable domain, completed using reference TRBV28 and TRBJ2-2, is DVKVTQSSRYLVKRTGEKVFLECVQDMDHENMFWYRQDPGLGLRLIYFSYDVKMKEKGDIPEGYSVSREKKERFSLILESASTNQTSMYLCASSFADSDTGELFFGEGSRLTVL.

DNA for the CDR3: TGTGCCAGCCTTCCAGGGAGGAGGAGTGAAGCTTTCTTT. It is translated as CASLPGRRSEAFF. The chain combines TRBV28 with TRBJ1-1; weak D call: TRBD1 (5 bases). V was clipped by 8 bases and J by 7 bases, with 17 bases between them. The CDR3 loop spans 13 amino acids. Per the germline V gene, CDR1 is MDHEN and CDR2 is SYDVKM. The whole variable domain, filled in from reference TRBV28 and TRBJ1-1, reads DVKVTQSSRYLVKRTGEKVFLECVQDMDHENMFWYRQDPGLGLRLIYFSYDVKMKEKGDIPEGYSVSREKKERFSLILESASTNQTSMYLCASLPGRRSEAFFGQGTRLTVV.

The gene calls are TRBV27 and TRBJ2-1; TRBD2 might be the D (5 bases). The germline gives CDR1 MNHEY, CDR2 SMNVEV (reference sequence). The CDR3 contains 18 residues. V was clipped by 10 bases and J by 6 bases, with 31 bases between them. DNA for the CDR3: TGTGCCACCGAGGGAAGTCGGCGCTTCGGAATCGTTGGCAATGAGCAGTTCTTC. Its translation is CATEGSRRFGIVGNEQFF.

The chain is built from TRBV3-1 (or the pseudogene TRBV3-2) and TRBJ2-4, with 8 nucleotides matching TRBD2. V trimming: 3 bases; J trimming: 7 bases; junction bases outside the gene matches: 8. The CDR3 runs 15 residues. The germline CDR1 and CDR2 sequences are LGHDT and YNNKEL (reference sequence). The CDR3 spells CASSHTSGVGNIQYF. DNA for the CDR3: TGTGCCAGCAGCCATACTAGCGGAGTGGGGAACATTCAGTACTTC.

The chain couples TRBV3-1 (or the pseudogene TRBV3-2) to TRBJ1-5; D gene ambiguous. The germline V and J ends were trimmed by 6 bases and 0 bases, with 9 bases remaining between them. The CDR3 extends over 14 amino acids. Germline loops: CDR1 LGHDT, CDR2 YNNKEL (reference sequence). Written as DNA, the CDR3 is TGTGCCAGCAGGTGGGCTCCTAGCAATCAGCCCCAGCATTTT. This codes for CASRWAPSNQPQHF.

The chain links TRBV18 to TRBJ2-2; D ambiguous. There are 16 residues in the CDR3. V lost 3 bases to trimming and J lost 1 base, with 12 bases between them. Germline V gene lookup returns CDR1 KGHSH and CDR2 LQKENI. The CDR3 region is CASSPFLGENTGELFF. CDR3 bases: TGTGCCAGCTCACCGTTTCTAGGCGAGAACACCGGGGAGCTGTTTTTT.

The chain is built from TRBV11-2 and TRBJ2-1, with 14 nucleotides matching TRBD2. J was trimmed by 4 bases and V by 7 bases; bases with no gene match: 3. The CDR3 consists of 15 residues. Germline V gives CDR1 SGHAT, CDR2 FQNNGV. The CDR3 is CASTRTSGRYNEQFF. CDR3 DNA sequence: TGTGCCAGCACCCGGACTAGCGGGAGGTACAATGAGCAGTTCTTC.